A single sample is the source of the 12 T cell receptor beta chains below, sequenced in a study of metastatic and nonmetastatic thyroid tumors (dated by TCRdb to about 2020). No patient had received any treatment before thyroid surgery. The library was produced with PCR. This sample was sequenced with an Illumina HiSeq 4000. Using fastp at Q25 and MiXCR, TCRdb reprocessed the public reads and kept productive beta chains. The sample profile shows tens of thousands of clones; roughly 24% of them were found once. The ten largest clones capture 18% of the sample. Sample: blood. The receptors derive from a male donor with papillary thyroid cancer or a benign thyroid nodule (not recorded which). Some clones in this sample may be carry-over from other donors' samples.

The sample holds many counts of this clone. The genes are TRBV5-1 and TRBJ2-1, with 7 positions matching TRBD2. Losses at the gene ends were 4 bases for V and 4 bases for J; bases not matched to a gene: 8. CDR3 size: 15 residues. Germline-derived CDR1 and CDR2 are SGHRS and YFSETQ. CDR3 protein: CASSAAAGRYNEQFF. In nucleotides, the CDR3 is TGCGCCAGCAGCGCGGCAGCGGGAAGATACAATGAGCAGTTCTTC.

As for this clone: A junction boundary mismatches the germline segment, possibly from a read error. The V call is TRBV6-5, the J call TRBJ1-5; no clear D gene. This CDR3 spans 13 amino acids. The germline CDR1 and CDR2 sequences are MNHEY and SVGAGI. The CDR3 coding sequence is TGTGCCAGCAGTTACTCGAGGGATCATCCCCAGGATTTT. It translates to CASSYSRDHPQDF.

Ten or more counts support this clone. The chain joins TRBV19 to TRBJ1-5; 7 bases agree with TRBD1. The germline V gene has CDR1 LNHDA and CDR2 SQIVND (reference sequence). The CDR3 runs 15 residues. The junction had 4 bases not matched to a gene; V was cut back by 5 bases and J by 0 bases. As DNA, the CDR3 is TGTGCCAGTAGTTGGGACAGAAATAGCAATCAGCCCCAGCATTTT. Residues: CASSWDRNSNQPQHF.

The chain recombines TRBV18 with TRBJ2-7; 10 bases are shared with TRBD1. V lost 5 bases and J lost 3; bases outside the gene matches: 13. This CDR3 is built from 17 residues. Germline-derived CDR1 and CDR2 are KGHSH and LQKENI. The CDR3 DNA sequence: TGTGCCAGCTCAGCCCCTCCCGGGACAGGGGTTCTCTACGAGCAGTACTTC. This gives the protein CASSAPPGTGVLYEQYF.

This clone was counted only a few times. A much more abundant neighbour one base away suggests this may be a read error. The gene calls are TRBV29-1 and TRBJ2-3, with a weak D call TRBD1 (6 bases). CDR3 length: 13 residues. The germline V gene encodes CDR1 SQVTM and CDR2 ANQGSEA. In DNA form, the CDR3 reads TGCAGCGCTACCCAGGGGAGCACAGATGCGCAGTATTTT. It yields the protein CSATQGSTDAQYF.

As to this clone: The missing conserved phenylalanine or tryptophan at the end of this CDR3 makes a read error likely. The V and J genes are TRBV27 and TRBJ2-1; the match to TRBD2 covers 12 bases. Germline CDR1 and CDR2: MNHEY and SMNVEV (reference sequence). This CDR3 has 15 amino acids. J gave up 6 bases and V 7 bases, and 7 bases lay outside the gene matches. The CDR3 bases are TGTGCCAGCATACCTTCGACTAGCGGGAGCAATGAGCAGTTCTAC. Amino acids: CASIPSTSGSNEQFY.

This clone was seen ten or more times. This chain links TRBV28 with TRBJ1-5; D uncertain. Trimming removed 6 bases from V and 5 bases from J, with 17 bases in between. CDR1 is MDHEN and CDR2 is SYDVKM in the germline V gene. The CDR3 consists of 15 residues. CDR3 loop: CASSPAMPVDQPQHF. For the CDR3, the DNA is TGTGCCAGCAGCCCAGCCATGCCCGTCGATCAGCCCCAGCATTTT.

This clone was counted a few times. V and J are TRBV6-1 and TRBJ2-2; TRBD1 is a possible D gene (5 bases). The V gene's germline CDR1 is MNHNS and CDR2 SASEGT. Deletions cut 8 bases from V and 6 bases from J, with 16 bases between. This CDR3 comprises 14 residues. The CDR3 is CASRGHSSPGELFF. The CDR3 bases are TGTGCCAGCCGAGGACATTCATCACCCGGGGAGCTGTTTTTT.

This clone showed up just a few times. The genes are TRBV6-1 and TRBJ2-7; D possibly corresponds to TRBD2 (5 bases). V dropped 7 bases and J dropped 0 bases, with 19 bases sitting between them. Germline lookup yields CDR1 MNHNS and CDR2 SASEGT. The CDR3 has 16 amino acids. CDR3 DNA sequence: TGTGCCAGCATGGGAAGAGGGAACTCCCGCTCCTACGAGCAGTACTTC. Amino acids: CASMGRGNSRSYEQYF.

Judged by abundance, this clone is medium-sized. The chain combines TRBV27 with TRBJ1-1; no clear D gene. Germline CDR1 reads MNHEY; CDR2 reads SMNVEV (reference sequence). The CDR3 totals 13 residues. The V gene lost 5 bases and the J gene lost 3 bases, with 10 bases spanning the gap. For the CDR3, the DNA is TGTGCCAGCAGTATGACCTTTCACACTGAAGCTTTCTTT. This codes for CASSMTFHTEAFF.

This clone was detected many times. This CDR3 is CASSSGQGGNTIYF. The DNA for the CDR3 is TGTGCCAGCAGCTCCGGACAGGGGGGAAACACCATATATTTT. This chain connects TRBV11-2 to TRBJ1-3; 9 bases are a match to TRBD1. The length of the CDR3 is 14 residues. Per the germline V gene, CDR1 is SGHAT and CDR2 is FQNNGV. V shed 4 bases and J 4 bases; nucleotides not matched to a gene: 2.

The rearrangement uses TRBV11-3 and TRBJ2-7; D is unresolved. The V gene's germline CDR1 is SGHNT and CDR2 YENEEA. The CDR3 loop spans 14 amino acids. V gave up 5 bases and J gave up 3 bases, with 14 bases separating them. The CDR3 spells CASSESVSRYEQYF. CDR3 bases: TGTGCCAGCAGCGAGTCGGTGTCCCGCTACGAGCAGTACTTC.